A single T cell receptor beta chain is shown here with its context. Germline V gene data show CDR1 as SGHRS and CDR2 as YFSETQ. Deletions cut 0 bases from V and 0 bases from J, with 10 bases between. The CDR3 covers 15 residues. The study amplified TCR beta CDR3 regions using RNA transcripts. An opening RT-PCR round employed HTBI primers and preceded a second-round multiplex PCR. TCRdb ran MiXCR on the multiplex PCR reads and lists one entry per CDR3 protein. The sample records about 390,000 distinct CDR3 sequences, roughly 15% being singletons. This sample is part of a study of Graves' ophthalmopathy and Graves' hyperthyroidism. Stable hyperthyroidism was defined by absence of ophthalmopathy within 18 months of follow-up. Other autoimmune diseases, uncontrolled infections, pregnancy or lactation ruled patients out of participation. As diagnostic evidence, clinical symptoms, serum thyroxine, TRAb, thyroid ultrasound and orbital computed tomography were relied upon.

The source is a woman between 18 and 30 years old with stable Graves' hyperthyroidism. The chain joins TRBV5-1 to TRBJ2-7, with D uncertain. Sequenced material: peripheral blood. This CDR3 is CASSLGVTLSYEQYF. CDR3 DNA sequence: TGCGCCAGCAGCTTGGGGGTTACACTCTCCTACGAGCAGTACTTC.